The 29 T cell receptor beta chains below all came from one sample that was sequenced in a study of Ad26.COV2.S vaccination and SARS-CoV-2 variants. Treatment of the sample: about 20 received Ad26.COV2.S at low or high dose, single or two shots; several received placebo; per-sample allocation not given. It was on day 63 after the first vaccine or placebo injection that samples were taken. The method was immunoSEQ multiplex PCR; TCRdb's version includes in-frame clones alone and lacks a portion of them. Of 300,000 to 350,000 clones in the sample, 88% were seen once. Source: peripheral blood, taken in a trial of Ad26.COV2.S vaccine versus placebo. These receptors were taken from a person aged 18-60 years who received the Ad26.COV2.S COVID-19 vaccine or a placebo.

The CDR3 sequence: CASRLIGHPNYGYTF. The CDR3 DNA is TGCGCCAGCAGACTAATCGGACACCCAAACTATGGCTACACCTTC. The J gene is TRBJ1-2, the V gene TRBV23-1; D may be TRBD1 (5 bases). Being an ORF, TRBV23-1 has a function that is uncertain. V gave up 6 bases and J gave up 2 bases, with 16 bases separating them. The CDR3 has 15 residues.

V gene TRBV5-6 combines with J gene TRBJ2-3; D is ambiguous. Germline V gene sequence: CDR1 SGHDT, CDR2 YYEEEE. Trimming removed 4 bases at V and 6 bases at J, with 21 bases between. The CDR3 contains 16 residues. CDR3 in amino acids: CASSPFRDPIGDTQYF. The CDR3 DNA reads TGTGCCAGCAGCCCCTTCCGCGACCCGATAGGGGATACGCAGTATTTT.

V is TRBV6-5 and J is TRBJ1-6; no definite D call. Germline CDR1 is MNHEY and CDR2 is SVGAGI. Trimming stripped 1 base from V and 6 bases from J, with 4 bases between. This CDR3 spans 13 amino acids. DNA of the CDR3: TGTGCCAGCAGTTACTACTCTAATTCACCCCTCCACTTT. Translation gives CASSYYSNSPLHF.

The chain recombines TRBV12-3 or TRBV12-4 with TRBJ1-2, with D hard to call. Trimming left V 6 bases short and J 1 base short, with 3 bases between. The length of the CDR3 is 11 residues. The CDR3: CASRYNYGYTF. CDR3 in DNA: TGTGCCAGCAGGTATAACTATGGCTACACCTTC.

The rearrangement links TRBV6-4 to TRBJ1-5; weak D call: TRBD1 (6 bases). The CDR3 has 15 residues. The V and J ends lost 3 bases and 1 base respectively, with 10 bases between them. CDR1 is MRHNA, CDR2 SNTAGT, per germline. CDR3 in amino acids: CASSEGGLSNQPQHF. The CDR3 DNA reads TGTGCCAGCAGTGAAGGGGGGCTGAGCAATCAGCCCCAGCATTTT.

The chain links TRBV30 to TRBJ2-3, with 7 bases aligning to TRBD2. The J segment lost 9 bases and the V segment lost 0 bases, leaving 12 bases of the junction unmatched. The CDR3 is 15 residues long. The germline CDR1 and CDR2 sequences are GTSNPN and SVGIG (reference sequence). DNA of the CDR3: TGTGCCTGGAGTGTAGGGCGGGGGTCCATAGGAACGCAGTATTTT. Translating gives CAWSVGRGSIGTQYF.

The chain is built from TRBV18 and TRBJ2-7, with a weak D call TRBD1 (5 bases). Trimming removed 6 bases from V and 0 bases from J, with 18 bases in between. The CDR3 consists of 16 residues. Germline CDR1 and CDR2: KGHSH and LQKENI. The CDR3 sequence: CASSRQPRTFSYEQYF. CDR3 nucleotide sequence: TGTGCCAGCTCGAGACAGCCCAGAACCTTCTCCTACGAGCAGTACTTC.

This clone was seen a single time. J is TRBJ2-1 and V is TRBV9; D call uncertain. CDR1 is SGDLS, CDR2 YYNGEE, per germline. The ends were cut back, 4 bases at V and 5 bases at J, with 13 bases in the middle. The CDR3 totals 14 residues. Here the CDR3 reads CASSSRQGDNEQFF. The DNA for the CDR3 is TGTGCCAGCAGCTCGCGTCAAGGTGACAATGAGCAGTTCTTC.

This clone was found once. The chain has TRBV18 and TRBJ2-6, with unresolved D. V was pared by 7 bases and J by 11 bases, with 12 bases between. CDR3 size: 12 residues. CDR1 KGHSH and CDR2 LQKENI come from the germline V gene. The chain's CDR3 is CASWTGSDVLTF. The CDR3 DNA reads TGTGCCAGCTGGACCGGGTCCGACGTCCTGACTTTC.

The V call is TRBV2, the J call TRBJ1-5, with 8 positions matching TRBD1. V was pared by 3 bases and J by 4 bases, with 5 bases of the junction left unmatched. This CDR3 contains 15 residues. CDR1 is SNHLY and CDR2 is FYNNEI in the germline V gene. This chain's CDR3 is CASSDPRGPNQPQHF. CDR3 DNA: TGTGCCAGCAGTGACCCCAGGGGGCCGAATCAGCCCCAGCATTTT. The full variable domain, its missing parts supplied by reference TRBV2 and TRBJ1-5, is EPEVTQTPSHQVTQMGQEVILRCVPISNHLYFYWYRQILGQKVEFLVSFYNNEISEKSEIFDDQFSVERPDGSNFTLKIRSTKLEDSAMYFCASSDPRGPNQPQHFGDGTRLSIL.

The J gene is TRBJ2-3, the V gene TRBV6-1; D not resolved. The CDR3 is 16 amino acids. Germline V gives CDR1 MNHNS, CDR2 SASEGT. With 4 bases removed from V and 3 bases from J, the gap between germline ends came to 17 bases. The CDR3: CASSAQPTASTDTQYF. CDR3 nucleotides: TGTGCCAGCAGTGCCCAGCCGACGGCCTCTACAGATACGCAGTATTTT.

This rearrangement joins TRBV7-6 to TRBJ2-2, with 7 bases identical to TRBD1. The CDR3 consists of 16 residues. V shed 4 bases, J shed 0 bases, and the junction held 5 bases outside the gene matches. Germline V gene sequence: CDR1 SGHVS, CDR2 FNYEAQ. CDR3 nucleotide sequence: TGTGCCAGCAGCTCTCCGGGACAGCCGAACACCGGGGAGCTGTTTTTT. Translation: CASSSPGQPNTGELFF. Together with reference TRBV7-6 and TRBJ2-2, the CDR3 gives the full variable domain: GAGVSQSPRYKVTKRGQDVALRCDPISGHVSLYWYRQALGQGPEFLTYFNYEAQQDKSGLPNDRFSAERPEGSISTLTIQRTEQRDSAMYRCASSSPGQPNTGELFFGEGSRLTVL.

The genes are TRBV6-2 or TRBV6-3 and TRBJ2-2, with D hard to call. Trimming removed 2 bases at V and 5 bases at J, with 15 bases between. The CDR3 has 16 amino acids. Per the germline V gene, CDR1 is MNHEY and CDR2 is SVGEGT. The CDR3 region has the DNA TGTGCCAGCAGTTACATGGTGCAAATCGGGACCGGGGAGCTGTTTTTT. This gives the protein CASSYMVQIGTGELFF.

The chain couples TRBV7-8 to TRBJ2-2; the D call may be TRBD1 or TRBD2 (5 bases each). The germline gives CDR1 SGHVS, CDR2 FQNEAQ. The germline V and J ends were trimmed by 5 bases and 3 bases, with 22 bases remaining between them. There are 18 residues in the CDR3. CDR3 sequence reads: CASSQRDRIKTYTGELFF. For the CDR3, the DNA is TGTGCCAGCAGCCAACGGGACCGAATAAAAACGTACACCGGGGAGCTGTTTTTT.

V gene TRBV7-3 combines with J gene TRBJ2-2; D might be TRBD2 (6 bases). CDR1 and CDR2 (germline): SGHTA, FQGTGA. There are 12 residues in the CDR3. V was trimmed by 11 bases and J by 0 bases, leaving 7 bases between them. The CDR3 here is CAGGTNTGELFF. CDR3 in DNA: TGTGCCGGGGGGACGAACACCGGGGAGCTGTTTTTT.

The chain is built from TRBV4-2 and TRBJ1-4; 7 positions match TRBD1. The CDR3 length is 16 residues. Germline loops: CDR1 LGHNA, CDR2 YNFKEQ. V trimming: 4 bases; J trimming: 1 base; junction bases outside the gene matches: 6. CDR3 sequence (DNA): TGTGCCAGCAGCCCCCGACAGGGAGTAACTAATGAAAAACTGTTTTTT. Protein product: CASSPRQGVTNEKLFF.

The chain joins TRBV10-3 to TRBJ2-1; 8 bases are a match to TRBD1. The CDR3 spans 12 residues. J was trimmed by 9 bases and V by 5 bases; bases with no gene match: 3. Germline values: CDR1 ENHRY, CDR2 SYGVKD. CDR3: CAISRDRSEQFF. DNA of the CDR3: TGTGCCATCAGTCGGGACAGGTCTGAGCAGTTCTTC.

The gene calls are TRBV25-1 and TRBJ1-1; 9 bases are shared with TRBD1. Germline values: CDR1 MGHDK, CDR2 SYGVNS. The trim removed 5 bases at V and 7 bases at J, leaving 8 bases unmatched. There are 14 residues in the CDR3. The CDR3 here is CASSQRGQGREAFF. CDR3 sequence (DNA): TGTGCCAGCAGTCAAAGGGGACAGGGCCGTGAAGCTTTCTTT. Full variable domain (outside the CDR3, taken from reference TRBV25-1 and TRBJ1-1): EADIYQTPRYLVIGTGKKITLECSQTMGHDKMYWYQQDPGMELHLIHYSYGVNSTEKGDLSSESTVSRIRTEHFPLTLESARPSHTSQYLCASSQRGQGREAFFGQGTRLTVV.

The CDR3 loop reads CASSPGTQQETQYF. The CDR3 nucleotides are TGTGCCAGCAGCCCCGGGACACAACAAGAGACCCAGTACTTC. The V gene is TRBV7-2, the J gene TRBJ2-5, with a possible D match to TRBD1 (6 bases). V lost 5 bases and J lost 2, with 12 bases in between. CDR3 size: 14 residues. CDR1 SGHTA and CDR2 FQGNSA come from the germline V gene.

The rearrangement uses TRBV9 and TRBJ1-6; D is ambiguous. The germline V and J ends were trimmed by 3 bases and 8 bases, with 12 bases remaining between them. CDR3 size: 14 residues. Germline lookup yields CDR1 SGDLS and CDR2 YYNGEE. CDR3 in amino acids: CASSGGTEYSPLHF. The CDR3, as DNA: TGTGCCAGCAGCGGAGGAACGGAATATTCACCCCTCCACTTT.

This chain links TRBV6-5 with TRBJ2-3; D is possibly TRBD2 (5 bases). CDR1 and CDR2 (germline): MNHEY, SVGAGI. V was clipped by 4 bases and J by 1 base, with 15 bases between them. This CDR3 has 16 amino acids. The CDR3: CASSFRVGGGTDTQYF. Here the CDR3 DNA reads TGTGCCAGCAGTTTCCGGGTAGGAGGCGGCACAGATACGCAGTATTTT.

There are a few counts of this clone. This chain connects TRBV9 to TRBJ2-2; 9 nucleotides align to TRBD1. Germline lookup yields CDR1 SGDLS and CDR2 YYNGEE. There are 15 residues in the CDR3. The V segment lost 4 bases and the J segment 5 bases; nucleotides outside the gene matches: 6. Written as DNA, the CDR3 is TGTGCCAGCAGCTGGGACAGGGTGGTAACCGGGGAGCTGTTTTTT. Amino acid sequence: CASSWDRVVTGELFF.

This clone was observed a few times. The chain is built from TRBV7-6 and TRBJ1-4, with unresolved D. The germline gives CDR1 SGHVS, CDR2 FNYEAQ. With 5 bases removed from V and 8 bases from J, the gap between germline ends came to 9 bases. CDR3 length equals 12 residues. DNA of the CDR3: TGTGCCAGCAGCCCGTTTGAGGAAAAACTGTTTTTT. It codes for CASSPFEEKLFF.

This chain joins TRBV5-1 and TRBJ2-7; D perhaps matches TRBD2 (5 bases). CDR3 size: 13 residues. Trimming removed 4 bases from V and 3 bases from J, with 11 bases in between. The V gene's germline CDR1 is SGHRS and CDR2 YFSETQ. CDR3 nucleotides: TGCGCCAGCAGCCTCTCGGGGAACTACGAGCAGTACTTC. This codes for CASSLSGNYEQYF.

This clone was seen repeatedly, ten times or more. The DNA for the CDR3 is TGTGCCAGCTCACCACCGGGGGCCTACGAGCAGTACTTC. Translated, it gives CASSPPGAYEQYF. V and J are TRBV18 and TRBJ2-7; D possibly matches TRBD1 or TRBD2 (5 bases each). Trimming cost V 0 bases and J 2 bases, with 5 bases left between them. Germline CDR1 KGHSH, CDR2 LQKENI. The CDR3 spans 13 residues.

The table lists this clone with a count of one. The chain has TRBV5-4 and TRBJ1-5, with D perhaps matching TRBD1 (6 bases). This CDR3 is 14 amino acids long. CDR1 is SGHNT, CDR2 YYREEE, per germline (reference sequence). V was pared by 5 bases and J by 3 bases, with 12 bases between. The CDR3 loop is CASSAQGINQPQHF. CDR3 nucleotides: TGTGCCAGCAGTGCTCAGGGGATCAATCAGCCCCAGCATTTT. The full variable domain, its missing parts supplied by reference TRBV5-4 and TRBJ1-5, is ETGVTQSPTHLIKTRGQQVTLRCSSQSGHNTVSWYQQALGQGPQFIFQYYREEENGRGNFPPRFSGLQFPNYSSELNVNALELDDSALYLCASSAQGINQPQHFGDGTRLSIL.

There are a few counts of this clone. This chain connects TRBV7-9 to TRBJ2-7; D gene uncertain. Trimming shortened V by 4 bases and J by 6 bases, and 10 bases separated the two germline ends. The germline V gene encodes CDR1 SEHNR and CDR2 FQNEAQ (reference sequence). CDR3 length: 12 residues. The CDR3 sequence is CASSSMVTEQYF. The DNA of the CDR3 is TGTGCCAGCAGCTCCATGGTGACCGAGCAGTACTTC.

As concerns this clone: At one boundary the junction diverges from the germline segment, which might be a read error. V is TRBV10-2 and J is TRBJ1-1, with D unresolved. The length of the CDR3 is 14 residues. Germline V CDR1 and CDR2: WSHSY, SAAADI. DNA of the CDR3: TGCGCCAGCAGTATCGGACGTATGAACGCTGAAGCTTTCTTT. Protein product: CASSIGRMNAEAFF.

V gene TRBV7-3 combines with J gene TRBJ1-1; 7 bases agree with TRBD1. The CDR3 length is 14 residues. The germline gives CDR1 SGHTA, CDR2 FQGTGA. Trimming removed 3 bases from V and 4 bases from J; junction bases left unmatched: 5. The CDR3 DNA sequence: TGTGCCAGCAGCTTCGACAGGGCCGGCACTGAAGCTTTCTTT. Amino acid sequence: CASSFDRAGTEAFF.